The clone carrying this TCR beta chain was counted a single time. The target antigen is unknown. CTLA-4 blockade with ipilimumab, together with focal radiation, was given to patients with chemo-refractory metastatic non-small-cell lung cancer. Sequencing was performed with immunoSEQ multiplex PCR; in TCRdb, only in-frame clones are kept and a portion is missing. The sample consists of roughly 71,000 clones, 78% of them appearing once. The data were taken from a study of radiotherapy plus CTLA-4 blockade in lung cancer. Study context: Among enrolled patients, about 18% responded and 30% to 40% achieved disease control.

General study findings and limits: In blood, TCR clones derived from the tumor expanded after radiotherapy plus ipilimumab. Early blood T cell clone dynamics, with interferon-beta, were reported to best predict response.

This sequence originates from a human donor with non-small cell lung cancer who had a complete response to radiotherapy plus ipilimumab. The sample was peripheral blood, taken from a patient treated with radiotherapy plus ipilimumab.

In DNA, the CDR3 is TGTGCCACCATCAAGACAGGAAACGCGAACACCGGGGAGCTGTTTTTT. Translating it yields CATIKTGNANTGELFF. The chain links TRBV6-6 to TRBJ2-2, with D possibly TRBD1 on 6 matching bases. CDR1 and CDR2 (germline): MNHNY, SVGAGI (reference sequence). V lost 10 bases, J lost 0 bases, and 18 bases lay in between. CDR3 length equals 16 residues.